The 7 T cell receptor beta chains listed next were all sequenced from one sample in a study of shared clonotypes between healthy human individuals. Naive CD8 cells lacked CD45RO, underwent positive selection for CCR7 and left out terminally differentiated effector memory CD45RA+ cells. Here immunoSEQ multiplex PCR was the method, and the copy in TCRdb shows in-frame clones only, minus some. The table shows around 2,000,000 clones, with 85% to 95% occurring only once. Source material: naive CD8+ T cells sorted from blood. The receptors stem from a man aged 18 to 30 in good health.

This rearrangement joins TRBV7-9 to TRBJ2-2; 9 nucleotides line up with TRBD1. Trimming took 4 bases from V and 2 from J; bases not matched to a gene: 5. The CDR3 spans 16 residues. CDR1 is SEHNR, CDR2 FQNEAQ, per germline (reference sequence). The CDR3: CASSSRDRVNTGELFF. CDR3 in DNA: TGTGCCAGCAGCTCCCGGGACAGGGTAAACACCGGGGAGCTGTTTTTT.

The chain joins TRBV10-2 to TRBJ2-2, with a possible D match to TRBD1 (5 bases). The germline gives CDR1 WSHSY, CDR2 SAAADI. The CDR3 covers 15 residues. Trimming stripped 1 base from V and 6 bases from J, with 12 bases between. The CDR3 spells CASSEYRFSAGELFF. The CDR3 nucleotides read TGCGCCAGCAGTGAGTACAGGTTTTCAGCCGGGGAGCTGTTTTTT.

This clone was detected only once. The V call is TRBV6-6, the J call TRBJ2-7; tentative D call: TRBD1 (6 bases). The CDR3 runs to 16 residues. Germline values: CDR1 MNHNY, CDR2 SVGAGI (reference sequence). Deletions cut 3 bases from V and 5 bases from J, with 20 bases between. The CDR3 here is CASSYSGMGQSHEQYF. The DNA of the CDR3 is TGTGCCAGCAGTTATTCGGGCATGGGACAATCCCACGAGCAGTACTTC.

The chain uses TRBV6-6 and TRBJ2-1, with D perhaps matching TRBD2 (6 bases). The germline CDR1 and CDR2 sequences are MNHNY and SVGAGI (reference sequence). V lost 4 bases to trimming and J lost 3 bases, with 7 bases between them. The CDR3 is 13 amino acids. CDR3 region: CASSSGLYNEQFF. The CDR3 DNA reads as TGTGCCAGCAGTTCGGGACTCTACAATGAGCAGTTCTTC.

A note on this clone: Distinct nucleotide sequences in the sample also encode this CDR3. The chain links TRBV4-1 to TRBJ2-3; TRBD1 aligns across 7 bases. Losses at the gene ends were 1 base for V and 1 base for J; bases not matched to a gene: 5. The CDR3 covers 16 residues. In germline, CDR1 is MGHRA, CDR2 YSYEKL. DNA for the CDR3: TGCGCCAGCAGCCAAGTGAGGGGGCGAGGCACAGATACGCAGTATTTT. Protein: CASSQVRGRGTDTQYF.

This sequence joins TRBV2 and TRBJ2-1; TRBD2 matches 9 bases. The CDR3 length is 14 residues. Per germline, CDR1 SNHLY and CDR2 FYNNEI. J gave up 7 bases and V 3 bases, and 4 bases lay outside the gene matches. CDR3 DNA sequence: TGTGCCAGCAGTGAGGGACTAGCTTCTAATGAGCAGTTCTTC. Translated: CASSEGLASNEQFF.

Turning to this clone: The junction differs from germline at one of its ends, possibly a read error. The chain recombines TRBV10-1 with TRBJ2-7; the D gene is possibly TRBD2 (5 bases). There are 9 residues in the CDR3. Germline CDR1 reads WNHNN; CDR2 reads SYGVQD (reference sequence). The CDR3 here is CASRRASDF. CDR3 sequence (DNA): TGCGCCAGCAGGCGGGCCTCAGACTTC.